This TCR beta chain comes out of a study of cytomegalovirus exposure and HLA in healthy donors. The V gene's germline CDR1 is MNHNS and CDR2 SASEGT. V was clipped by 7 bases and J by 3 bases; unmatched bases: 3. CDR3 length: 13 residues. Comments on this clone: Antigen specificity is unknown.

The study, taken as a whole, reports: In a later analysis, TCR beta V- and J-gene trimming was associated with a missense DCLRE1C variant.

PCR amplification relied on 60 Vbeta primers (plus 13 Jbeta primers). Sequencing used immunoSEQ multiplex PCR; TCRdb keeps in-frame clones, though not all of them. The table shows approximately 130,000 clones, with around 83% occurring only once. This chain links TRBV6-1 with TRBJ1-5; 7 positions match TRBD1. The clonotype originates from a woman in her 30s in good health and CMV-seropositive. The material sequenced was PBMCs. The CDR3 DNA is TGTGCCAGCACAACAGGGGTCAATCAGCCCCAGCATTTT. Its translation: CASTTGVNQPQHF.